This T cell receptor (beta chain) was recovered during a study of human T cells and chemical hapten exposure. TCRdb reprocessed the RACE reads via MiXCR and lists one record per CDR3 protein. This repertoire shows 70,000 to 90,000 distinct CDR3 sequences, 10% to 13% found once; its top ten account for roughly 3.7%. Noted time point: patch test 3, about 24 weeks after DPC sensitization. Treatment reported: therapeutic diphenylcyclopropenone sensitization with weekly scalp DPC. Trimming removed 9 bases at V and 0 bases at J, with 12 bases between. This CDR3 comprises 14 residues. The table lists this clonotype with many counts.

The source was whole blood, collected in connection with sensitization to the hapten diphenylcyclopropenone (DPC). The TCR comes from a woman in her fifties or sixties with alopecia areata. Some clones in this sample may be carry-over from other donors' samples. This chain joins TRBV12-3 or TRBV12-4 and TRBJ1-3; D might be TRBD1 (5 bases). The CDR3 loop reads CASHRLSSGNTIYF. CDR3 bases: TGTGCCAGTCACAGGCTGAGCTCTGGAAACACCATATATTTT.